This entry lists 15 T cell receptor beta chains sequenced from one sample in a study of beta chain features in type 1 diabetes. Sequencing targeted expressed TCRB transcripts, as all isolated RNA had been reverse transcribed. Repertoires were generated with immunoSEQ multiplex PCR, while TCRdb's copy carries only in-frame clones and drops some. The sample shows under 450,000 clones, approximately 13% of them seen only once. Sequencing was done on a sample of naive CD4+ T cells from blood. All receptors come from a man aged 25 to 40 in good health.

The V and J genes are TRBV28 and TRBJ2-1; D is possibly TRBD2 (5 bases). The germline V gene has CDR1 MDHEN and CDR2 SYDVKM. The CDR3 contains 14 residues. Trimming removed 2 bases from V and 10 bases from J, with 15 bases in between. CDR3 bases: TGTGCCAGCAGTTTAAGAGCAGCGGATGGCGAGCAGTTCTTC. Translated, it gives CASSLRAADGEQFF.

This chain links TRBV25-1 with TRBJ2-6, with TRBD1 matching 11 bases. Germline V gives CDR1 MGHDK, CDR2 SYGVNS. The CDR3 is 16 residues long. Unmatched junction bases numbered 2, after V lost 6 bases and J lost 1 base. DNA of the CDR3: TGTGCCAGCAGCGGACAGGGGGCGTCTGGGGCCAACGTCCTGACTTTC. Its protein product is CASSGQGASGANVLTF. Variable domain in full (rest from reference TRBV25-1 and TRBJ2-6): EADIYQTPRYLVIGTGKKITLECSQTMGHDKMYWYQQDPGMELHLIHYSYGVNSTEKGDLSSESTVSRIRTEHFPLTLESARPSHTSQYLCASSGQGASGANVLTFGAGSRLTVL.

This clone occurred a few times. Other DNA sequences of this sample code for an identical CDR3. The chain joins TRBV18 to TRBJ1-1, with a possible D match to TRBD1 (5 bases). CDR3 length equals 13 residues. Trimming stripped 6 bases from V and 1 base from J, with 9 bases between. Germline CDR1 and CDR2: KGHSH and LQKENI. The CDR3 bases are TGTGCCAGCTCCCCCAGGGAGAACACTGAAGCTTTCTTT. The encoded protein is CASSPRENTEAFF.

The chain joins TRBV9 to TRBJ1-3; D unresolved. V lost 2 bases, J lost 6 bases, and 12 bases lay in between. Per germline, CDR1 SGDLS and CDR2 YYNGEE. This CDR3 has 14 amino acids. The DNA for the CDR3 is TGTGCCAGCAGCGTGACCGGAACTTTAAACACCATATATTTT. Residues: CASSVTGTLNTIYF.

J is TRBJ2-1 and V is TRBV4-1, with D perhaps matching TRBD1 or TRBD2 (5 bases each). The V end lost 0 bases, the J end lost 5 bases, and 17 bases lay between the germline ends. CDR1 MGHRA and CDR2 YSYEKL come from the germline V gene. The CDR3 loop spans 17 amino acids. CDR3 protein: CASSQDPPGRGNNEQFF. The DNA for the CDR3 is TGCGCCAGCAGCCAAGATCCCCCCGGCCGGGGCAACAATGAGCAGTTCTTC.

The chain has TRBV10-3 and TRBJ2-3; no clear D. Trimming pared 0 bases from V and 4 bases from J, leaving 8 bases between. Germline-derived CDR1 and CDR2 are ENHRY and SYGVKD. The CDR3 is made up of 14 amino acids. CDR3 amino acids: CAISESPLSDTQYF. The CDR3 DNA sequence: TGTGCCATCAGTGAGTCGCCTCTCTCAGATACGCAGTATTTT.

This clone has only a few counts. This chain connects TRBV7-9 to TRBJ1-1; D remains unclear. CDR1 SEHNR and CDR2 FQNEAQ come from the germline V gene (reference sequence). Trimming pared 5 bases from V and 0 bases from J, leaving 13 bases between. The CDR3 consists of 15 residues. This chain's CDR3 is CASSPLSPMNTEAFF. The CDR3 DNA sequence: TGTGCCAGCAGCCCTCTGTCCCCAATGAACACTGAAGCTTTCTTT.

This clone has just a few counts. V and J are TRBV30 and TRBJ1-2; TRBD1 matches 7 bases. The length of the CDR3 is 12 residues. Germline trimming cut 4 bases from V and 8 bases from J; bases unmatched to any gene: 7. Germline V gene lookup returns CDR1 GTSNPN and CDR2 SVGIG (reference sequence). CDR3 sequence reads: CAWTQGVDGYTF. The CDR3 nucleotides are TGTGCCTGGACGCAGGGGGTTGACGGCTACACCTTC. The full variable domain, in which reference TRBV30 and TRBJ1-2 provide the parts outside the CDR3, is SQTIHQWPATLVQPVGSPLSLECTVEGTSNPNLYWYRQAAGRGLQLLFYSVGIGQISSEVPQNLSASRPQDRQFILSSKKLLLSDSGFYLCAWTQGVDGYTFGSGTRLTVV.

V and J are TRBV15 and TRBJ2-1; TRBD1 is a possible D gene (6 bases). Deletions cut 2 bases from V and 6 bases from J, with 11 bases between. Per germline, CDR1 LNHNV and CDR2 YYDKDF (reference sequence). The CDR3 has 14 residues. The DNA of the CDR3 is TGTGCCACCAGCAGAAGGACAGATGGCAATGAGCAGTTCTTC. It yields the protein CATSRRTDGNEQFF.

This clone has just a few counts. V usage is TRBV7-9 and J usage is TRBJ1-2; no reliable D call. The CDR3 extends over 14 amino acids. Trimming cost V 3 bases and J 5 bases, with 13 bases left between them. Germline CDR1 and CDR2: SEHNR and FQNEAQ (reference sequence). The CDR3 sequence: CASSFGVGLYGYTF. CDR3 coding DNA: TGTGCCAGCAGCTTTGGGGTTGGCCTATATGGCTACACCTTC.

This clone showed up just a few times. The rearrangement joins TRBV5-1 to TRBJ2-3; D gene uncertain. Trimming left V 0 bases short and J 1 base short, with 18 bases between. Germline CDR1 reads SGHRS; CDR2 reads YFSETQ. The CDR3 runs to 18 residues. The CDR3 region is CASSLGSRAPRRTDTQYF. The CDR3, as DNA: TGCGCCAGCAGCTTGGGGTCACGGGCTCCCAGACGCACAGATACGCAGTATTTT.

The chain is built from TRBV30 and TRBJ2-3; 11 nucleotides line up with TRBD1. The CDR3 is 17 amino acids. Per the germline V gene, CDR1 is GTSNPN and CDR2 is SVGIG (reference sequence). The trim removed 2 bases at V and 6 bases at J, leaving 13 bases unmatched. CDR3 DNA: TGTGCCTGGAGTTCCCGGGACAGGGGGATCTTCGGGGATACGCAGTATTTT. Its translation: CAWSSRDRGIFGDTQYF. Filled out from reference TRBV30 and TRBJ2-3, the complete variable domain reads SQTIHQWPATLVQPVGSPLSLECTVEGTSNPNLYWYRQAAGRGLQLLFYSVGIGQISSEVPQNLSASRPQDRQFILSSKKLLLSDSGFYLCAWSSRDRGIFGDTQYFGPGTRLTVL.

J is TRBJ1-4 and V is TRBV4-1; 7 bases are a match to TRBD1. CDR1 and CDR2 from the germline V gene are MGHRA and YSYEKL. V shed 3 bases, J shed 3 bases, and the junction held 7 bases outside the gene matches. This CDR3 contains 16 residues. The CDR3 region has the DNA TGCGCCAGCAGCCACCGGAGACAGGGACCTAATGAAAAACTGTTTTTT. Translated, it gives CASSHRRQGPNEKLFF.

This clone appeared a few times. CDR3 nucleotide sequence: TGTGCCAGCAGCGTTGGGACTAGCGGGAAACTCTCAGATACGCAGTATTTT. It encodes CASSVGTSGKLSDTQYF. The V gene is TRBV9, the J gene TRBJ2-3; 13 bases match TRBD2. The V gene's germline CDR1 is SGDLS and CDR2 YYNGEE. There are 17 residues in the CDR3. J gave up 4 bases and V 2 bases, and 7 bases lay outside the gene matches.

The chain recombines TRBV5-1 with TRBJ1-1; 10 nucleotides agree with TRBD1. Looked up from germline, CDR1 is SGHRS and CDR2 is YFSETQ. CDR3 length: 14 residues. The ends lost 4 bases at V and 5 bases at J; junction bases unmatched: 5. The CDR3 reads CASSQTGGRTEAFF. Written as DNA, the CDR3 is TGCGCCAGCAGCCAGACAGGGGGCAGGACTGAAGCTTTCTTT.